The sequence of this TCR beta chain was determined in a study of shared clonotypes between healthy human individuals (dated by TCRdb to 2019 to 2021). As for the study more broadly: A couple of women and three men aged 18 to 49 years were included in the cohort. For each donor, CD4 naive and CD4 memory were each run on three plates, CD8 naive on two plates, and CD8 memory on one plate. To estimate repertoire size and how much clonotypes are shared between individuals, the study performed deep sequencing of blood TCR repertoires from roughly five healthy adults. Different laboratories and diverse techniques were used to prepare libraries and sequence TCR repertoires, to increase sequencing depth and limit assay-specific biases. Per donor, leukapheresis produced somewhere between about 0.94 and 9.5 billion PBMCs. General study outcomes and caveats: Across several donors, around 5.4% of naive CD4, roughly 3.5% of naive CD8, roughly 2.2% of memory CD4, and 0.3% to 0.45% of memory CD8 clonotypes were shared. Because the study included a small number of donors, the genetic and exposure-history diversity represented was limited. Sampling was limited to blood, and TCR repertoires in tissue likely differ from TCR repertoires in blood. Estimated clonotype richness was generally larger for naive than for memory subsets. Pairwise subsampling indicated that sequencing depth was expected to affect the degree of clonotype sharing among donors. Higher generation probabilities were observed for clonotypes shared by all four sorted-subset donors than for non-shared clonotypes. Incomplete sequencing was indicated by rarefaction of sorted-subset datasets, despite the large sequencing depth.

As regards this clone: It lacks a known antigen. Base qualities are not recorded, but no much larger clone differs from it by a single base.

Using the deep immunoSEQ assay, multiplex PCR amplified TCR CDR3 regions from genomic DNA. Extracted genomic DNA from each cell subset was spread evenly across all wells of several immunoSEQ 96-well plates, with each plate serving as a replicate. Each replicate PCR for sorted subsets received about 210 ng genomic DNA, equal to about 30,000 T cell genomes. Purified libraries were quantified with a Qubit 3.0 fluorometer, sized on a Bioanalyzer 2100, and re-quantified with the KAPA Library Quantification kit. A separate single-read 150-cycle Illumina NextSeq 550 flow cell was used to sequence each immunoSEQ 96-well plate. The paper's processing steps were these. Because the immunoSEQ output held only junctional sequences and lacked quality scores, the filtering could not match the filtering applied to full-length reads. To assign V/J genes and CDR3, sequences were annotated against IMGT germline references using PyIR, a Python wrapper for IgBLAST v1.9. Reads were filtered out if the reads had weak V/J assignments (E-value above 1e-6), no CDR3, stop codons, out-of-frame junctions, or ambiguous translated residues. V3J clonotypes were defined as sequences sharing the same inferred V gene, J gene, and CDR3 amino acid sequence. To compute the percentage overlap between repertoires, the number of shared unique clonotypes was divided by the size of the smaller repertoire. Three approaches were used to assess repertoire richness: RTK rarefaction, the Chao1 estimator, and Recon v2.1 estimates of unobserved clonotypes. For all TCRbeta clonotypes obtained by the gDNA method from four donors, generation probabilities were computed with OLGA. Entries here come from immuneACCESS through TCRdb and include only in-frame sequences with V and J called. Some clones fail to appear in such tables; in the studies checked, an unresolved V gene covers under half of the shortfall, and the cause of the remainder is unknown. V and J calls plus clone size are reproduced from that table; the DNA served to infer D and trimming. The sample has about 2.1 million clones on record, roughly 95% of them singletons. The ten biggest clones cover 1.5% to 2% of the sample.

CD8 naive samples were CD45RO-negative cells positively selected for CCR7, giving a CD45RA+CCR7+ population that excluded TemRA cells. The donors were healthy, HIV-negative adults who had no recently reported acute infections or vaccinations. Every donor was a Caucasian adult residing in Nashville, Tennessee, USA. Blood was obtained by leukapheresis, after which PBMCs were separated by Ficoll-Histopaque density gradient centrifugation and cryopreserved in liquid nitrogen vapor phase. Analytical flow cytometry was used to check the purity and quantity of every magnetically sorted T cell population. Genomic DNA was isolated from each sorted fraction and quantified by UV absorbance on a Nanodrop 2000c. The sample was naive CD8+ T cells from PBMCs. Taken with the paper, the label for cell subset or site translates to: CD45RA+CCR7+. This sequence was found in a man younger than 35 in good health. Some clones in this sample may be carry-over from other donors' samples.

DNA sequence: TGTGCCAGCAGCCCCGGGAGCGGGCTTACCTACGAGCAGTACTTC. It translates as CASSPGSGLTYEQYF. This sequence uses TRBV7-7 and TRBJ2-7; the D gene is perhaps TRBD2, from 6 matching bases. From a lookup of the germline V gene (reference sequence), CDR1 and CDR2 are SSHAT and FNYEAQ. Taken from cysteine to phenylalanine, the CDR3 has 15 residues. CDR3 DNA is the only sequence kept; it has 45 bases, read in frame from the first base. The junction shows trimming of 5 bases on V and 2 bases on J, plus 16 bases between the germline ends. The reference TRBV7-7 and TRBJ2-7 proteins fill in what lies around the CDR3, so the full variable domain reads GAGVSQSPRYKVTKRGQDVTLRCDPISSHATLYWYQQALGQGPEFLTYFNYEAQPDKSGLPSDRFSAERPEGSISTLTIQRTEQRDSAMYRCASSPGSGLTYEQYFGPGTRLTVT.